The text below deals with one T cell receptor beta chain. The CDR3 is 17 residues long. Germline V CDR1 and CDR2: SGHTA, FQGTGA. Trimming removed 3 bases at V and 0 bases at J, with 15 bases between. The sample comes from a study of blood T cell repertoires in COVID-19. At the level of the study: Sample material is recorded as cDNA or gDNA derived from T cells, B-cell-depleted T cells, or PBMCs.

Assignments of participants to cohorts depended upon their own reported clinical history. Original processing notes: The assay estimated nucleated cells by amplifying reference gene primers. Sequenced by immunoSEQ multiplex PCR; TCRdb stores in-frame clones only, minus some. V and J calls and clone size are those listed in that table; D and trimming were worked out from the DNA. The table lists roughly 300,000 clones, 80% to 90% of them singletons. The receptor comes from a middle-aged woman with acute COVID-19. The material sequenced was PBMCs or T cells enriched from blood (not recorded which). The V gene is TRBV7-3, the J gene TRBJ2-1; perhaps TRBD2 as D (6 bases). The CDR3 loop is CASSLGPGVHSYNEQFF. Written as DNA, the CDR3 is TGTGCCAGCAGCTTGGGCCCGGGGGTGCACTCCTACAATGAGCAGTTCTTC.